This section outlines one T cell receptor beta chain sequence together with its context. Its antigen has not been determined. No much larger clone is present one base from it, and per-base qualities are unavailable. Participants in the prospective study were enrolled through a virtual design, were aged 18 to 89 years, and lived in about two dozen United States geographic areas. To assign participants to cohorts, the prospective study relied on clinical history that participants themselves reported in a screening survey and a study questionnaire. In the prospective study, mobile phlebotomists collected whole blood, serum and a nasopharyngeal or oropharyngeal swab from each participant. Additional blood draws and questionnaires over a 2-month period could optionally be provided by prospective study participants. Before DNA extraction, prospective study blood samples were shipped either frozen or at room temperature.

This sample was included in a study of blood T cell repertoires in COVID-19 (dated by TCRdb to between 2020 and 2021). Regarding the complete study: Samples from collaborators originated in the United States, Italy and Spain and spanned both the acute and convalescent phases of COVID-19. Subjects who had been exposed to COVID-19, were actively infected with it, or had recovered from it provided the deeply sampled blood TCRbeta repertoires that made up the dataset. The material from the prospective study consisted of cDNA or gDNA derived from T cells, B-cell-depleted T cells, or PBMCs. Where available, HLA class I and class II types were obtained from metadata supplied by the sample provider rather than from assay-based typing. Nearly every sample came with metadata listing a de-identified subject ID, COVID-19 status, age in years and sex. The repertoires were released in a freely available public database intended as a resource for research on the immune response to SARS-CoV-2. The samples were drawn from two sources: the first 160 participants of the ongoing ImmuneRACE study, and 1,000 to 1,500 subjects contributed by 6 global collaborators.

The immunoSEQ Assay, a bias-controlled multiplex PCR, was used to amplify TCRbeta CDR3 regions from genomic DNA. In the source study's methods: Nucleated cell counts per sample were estimated from amplification of reference gene primers within the assay. Sequence reads were collapsed and filtered to measure the absolute abundance of every unique TCRbeta CDR3 rearrangement. For each sample, productive Simpson clonality was calculated as the square root of Simpson's diversity index across productive rearrangements. TCRdb limited this immuneACCESS table to in-frame rearrangements with V and J called. A share of clones is missing; checked studies link under half to unresolved V genes, and the rest is unexplained. From that table come the V and J calls and clone size; the DNA was used to work out D and trimming. This sample gives over 200,000 clones in total; 88% of them show up just once. The top ten constitute about 2.5% of the sample.

The germline ends are 11 bases apart after V is trimmed by 6 bases and J by 0 bases. The germline V gene specifies SNHLY as CDR1 and FYNNEI as CDR2. The CDR3, cysteine through phenylalanine, is 15 amino acids long. The sequence is cut down to CDR3 DNA, 45 bases in frame from base 1. Overall results and qualifications from the work: How much clinical and demographic metadata was included differed by source and by participant, and the metadata was provided uncurated.

Source material: PBMCs or T cells enriched from blood (not recorded which). The chain links TRBV2 with TRBJ1-4; TRBD1 is a weak D gene call, 6 bases matching. The receptor was derived from a woman aged 40 to 55 with acute COVID-19. The bases read TGTGCCAGCAGGAGGGGGTACTCAACTAATGAAAAACTGTTTTTT. Its amino acids are CASRRGYSTNEKLFF.